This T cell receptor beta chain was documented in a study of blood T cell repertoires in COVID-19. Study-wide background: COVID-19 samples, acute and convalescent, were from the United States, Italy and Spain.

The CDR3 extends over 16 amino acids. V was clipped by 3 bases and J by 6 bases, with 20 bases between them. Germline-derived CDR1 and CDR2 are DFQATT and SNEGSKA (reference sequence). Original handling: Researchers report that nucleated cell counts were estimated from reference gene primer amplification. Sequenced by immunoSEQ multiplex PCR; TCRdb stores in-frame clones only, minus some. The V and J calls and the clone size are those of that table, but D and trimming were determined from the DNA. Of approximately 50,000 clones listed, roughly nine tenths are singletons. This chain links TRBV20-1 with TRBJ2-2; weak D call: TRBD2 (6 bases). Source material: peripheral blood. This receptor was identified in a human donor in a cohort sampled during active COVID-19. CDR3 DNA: TGCAGTGCTAGTTTGTGGGGGGATGGTAATGCCGGGGAGCTGTTTTTT. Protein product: CSASLWGDGNAGELFF.